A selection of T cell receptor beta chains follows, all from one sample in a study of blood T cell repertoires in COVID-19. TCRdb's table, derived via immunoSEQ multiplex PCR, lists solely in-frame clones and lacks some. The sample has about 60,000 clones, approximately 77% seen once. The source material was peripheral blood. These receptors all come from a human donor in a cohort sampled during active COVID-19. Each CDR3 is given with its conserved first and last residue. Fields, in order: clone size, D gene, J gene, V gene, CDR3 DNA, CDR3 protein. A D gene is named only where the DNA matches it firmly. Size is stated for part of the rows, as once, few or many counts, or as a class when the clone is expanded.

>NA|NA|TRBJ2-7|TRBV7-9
TGTGCCAGCAGCTCTAAACAGGGCGTCAACCCCTACGAGCAGTACTTC
CASSSKQGVNPYEQYF
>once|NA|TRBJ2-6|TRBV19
TGTGCCAGTAGTCGAGGGATAAGCTCTGGGGCCAACGTCCTGACTTTC
CASSRGISSGANVLTF
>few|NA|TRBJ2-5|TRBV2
TGTGCCAGCACTCCGGAGAGTAAGACCCAGTACTTC
CASTPESKTQYF
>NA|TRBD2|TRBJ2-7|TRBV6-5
TGTGCCAGCACAGCGGGGAGGTCGTTCGAGCAGTACTTC
CASTAGRSFEQYF
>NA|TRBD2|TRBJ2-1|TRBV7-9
TGTGCCAGCAGCCCCCGACTAGCGGGAGCAGGTAATGAGCAGTTCTTC
CASSPRLAGAGNEQFF
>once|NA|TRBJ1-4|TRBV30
TGTGCCTGGAGTTCCAGAAGTAATGAAAAACTGTTTTTT
CAWSSRSNEKLFF
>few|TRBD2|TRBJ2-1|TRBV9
TGTGCCAGCAGCGTAGGGACTAGCGGGGGGACTGAGCAGTTCTTC
CASSVGTSGGTEQFF
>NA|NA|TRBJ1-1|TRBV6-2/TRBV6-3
TGTGCCAGCAGCCCCAGGGGTGCCGGGGACACTGAAGCTTTCTTT
CASSPRGAGDTEAFF
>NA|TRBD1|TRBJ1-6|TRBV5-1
TGCGCCAGCAGCTTGAGGGACAGTGCCTATAATTCACCCCTCCACTTT
CASSLRDSAYNSPLHF
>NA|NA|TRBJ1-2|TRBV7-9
TGTGCCAGCAGCAATAGCGAACAGGGCGCATGGCCCCCTAACTATGGCTACACCTTC
CASSNSEQGAWPPNYGYTF
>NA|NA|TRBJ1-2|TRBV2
TGTGCCAGCAGTGATGAAGGGAGGAGCTATGGCTACACCTTC
CASSDEGRSYGYTF
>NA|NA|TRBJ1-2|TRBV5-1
TGCGCCAGCAGCTTGGCTCAGGGAGGGGACTATGGCTACACCTTC
CASSLAQGGDYGYTF
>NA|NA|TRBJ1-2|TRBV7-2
TGTGCCAGCAGCTCCGCCCCCCTTTCGGGCTATGGCTACACCTTC
CASSSAPLSGYGYTF
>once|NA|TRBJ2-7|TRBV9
TGTGCCAGCAGCGCCCCGGAGGCCCCCTACGAGCAGTACTTC
CASSAPEAPYEQYF
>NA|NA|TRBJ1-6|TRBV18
TGTGCCAGCTCACCACCGGGGAGGGATTCACCCCTCCACTTT
CASSPPGRDSPLHF
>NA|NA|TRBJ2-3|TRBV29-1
TGCAGCGTTGATACAGGGAAAGGGCACACAGATACGCAGTATTTT
CSVDTGKGHTDTQYF
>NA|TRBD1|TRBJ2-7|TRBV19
TGTGCCAGTAGTATCCAGGGGGCTTCATACGAGCAGTACTTC
CASSIQGASYEQYF
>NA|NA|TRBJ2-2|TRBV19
TGTGCCACCCAAACAATGCGGGACACCGGGGAGCTGTTTTTT
CATQTMRDTGELFF
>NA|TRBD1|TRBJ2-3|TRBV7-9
TGTGCCAGCAGCGTGGACAGGGGGCGCCTTTATTTT
CASSVDRGRLYF
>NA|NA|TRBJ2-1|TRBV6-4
TGTGCCAGCAGTGAAGCGGGTTTGGGGTACAATGAGCAGTTCTTC
CASSEAGLGYNEQFF
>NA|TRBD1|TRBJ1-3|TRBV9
TGTGCCAGCAGCGTTGGACAGGGAGACACCATATATTTT
CASSVGQGDTIYF
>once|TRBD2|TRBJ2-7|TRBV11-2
TGTGCCAGCAGGGGGGGACTAGCGGGAGGCGAGCAGTACTTC
CASRGGLAGGEQYF
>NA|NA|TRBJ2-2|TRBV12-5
TGTGCTAGTGGTTTGGGTCTAGAGAGCGGGGAGCTGTTTTTT
CASGLGLESGELFF
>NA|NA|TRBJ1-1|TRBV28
TGTGCCAGCAGTTCCGTGAACACTGAAGCTTTCTTT
CASSSVNTEAFF
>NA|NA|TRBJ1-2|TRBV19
TGTGCCAGTAGTTCCCACTTCGACCCTTCCCAGGGCCTGGATGGCTACACCTTC
CASSSHFDPSQGLDGYTF
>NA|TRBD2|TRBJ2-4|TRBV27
TGTGCCAGCAGTACCCGAGGCGCGGGGGGCCTAGCCAAAAACATTCAGTACTTC
CASSTRGAGGLAKNIQYF
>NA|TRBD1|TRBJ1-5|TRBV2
TGTGCCAGCCTGCAGGGACAGCAGAATCAGCCCCAGCATTTT
CASLQGQQNQPQHF
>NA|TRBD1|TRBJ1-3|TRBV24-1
TGTGCCGCTGAGACAGGGACTGGAAACACCATATATTTT
CAAETGTGNTIYF
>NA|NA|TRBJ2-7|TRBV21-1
TGTGCCAGCAGCAAAGAAGACCCGGGACTTAAGGGCCGGTATGGGTACTTC
CASSKEDPGLKGRYGYF
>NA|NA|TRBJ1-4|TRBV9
TGTGCCAGCAGCCCAGGGGTGACTAATGAAAAACTGTTTTTT
CASSPGVTNEKLFF
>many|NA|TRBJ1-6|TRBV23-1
TGCGCCAGCAGTCAAACGGAGTATAATTCACCCCTCCACTTT
CASSQTEYNSPLHF
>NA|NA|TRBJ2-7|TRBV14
TGTGCCAGCAGCCAAGGGGGACACGTCTCCGAGCAGTACTTC
CASSQGGHVSEQYF
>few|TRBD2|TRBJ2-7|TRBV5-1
TGCGCCAGCAGCTTGGTGGGGGGGACGGGTACTTCCTACGAGCAGTACTTC
CASSLVGGTGTSYEQYF
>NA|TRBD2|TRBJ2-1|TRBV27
TGTGCCAGCCGTCCGCGGACTAGCGCCTACAATGAGCAGTTCTTC
CASRPRTSAYNEQFF
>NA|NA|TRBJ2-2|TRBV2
TGTGCCAGCAGTAAAGACAGCCCGAACACCGGGGAGCTGTTTTTT
CASSKDSPNTGELFF
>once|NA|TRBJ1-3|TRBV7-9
TGTGCCAGCAGCGCGGCCCTAAACACCATATATTTT
CASSAALNTIYF
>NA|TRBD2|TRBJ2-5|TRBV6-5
TGTGCCACACTAGCGGGGGGAGAGACCCAGTACTTC
CATLAGGETQYF
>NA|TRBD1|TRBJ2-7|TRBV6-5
TGTGCCAGCAGCAGACAGGGAAACTACGAGCAGTACTTC
CASSRQGNYEQYF
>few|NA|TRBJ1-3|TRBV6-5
TGTGCCACGCAGGTACCCGGAAACACCATATATTTT
CATQVPGNTIYF
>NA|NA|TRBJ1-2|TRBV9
TGTGCCAGCAGCGTAGGCGGCGGAGCTAACTATGGCTACACCTTC
CASSVGGGANYGYTF
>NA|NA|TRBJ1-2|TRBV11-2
TGTGCCAGCAGCTTCAAGGGGGGGTCTTATGGCTACACCTTC
CASSFKGGSYGYTF
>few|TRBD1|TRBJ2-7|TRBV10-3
TGTGCCATCAACCCCGACAGGGCCAATCCCTACGAGCAGTACTTC
CAINPDRANPYEQYF
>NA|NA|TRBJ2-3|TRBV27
TGTGCCAGCAGTTTATCGTTAGGGGGCACAGATACGCAGTATTTT
CASSLSLGGTDTQYF
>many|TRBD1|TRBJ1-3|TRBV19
TGTGCCAGTAGTATGGACAGGGGAAACACCATATATTTT
CASSMDRGNTIYF
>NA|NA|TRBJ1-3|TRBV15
TGTGCCACCAGCAGAGAGGGGAGCTCTGGAAACACCATATATTTT
CATSREGSSGNTIYF
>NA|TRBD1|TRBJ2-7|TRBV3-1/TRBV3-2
TGTGCCAGCAGCCAAGGGACAGGGGTCTCCTACGAGCAGTACTTC
CASSQGTGVSYEQYF